These 28 T cell receptor beta chains were all obtained from the same sample, sequenced in a study of blood T cells in healthy people across ages. Combining a sample-barcoded 5' primer with a J-beta primer mix, a second PCR ran for roughly 6 to 12 cycles. TCRdb processed the 5' RACE reads anew with MiXCR; each CDR3 protein has one entry. The sample yields about 1.5 million distinct CDR3 sequences, approximately 39% seen once. Sequencing used blood. The receptor source for this set is a young woman in good health.

This clonotype was picked up a small number of times. J is TRBJ2-3 and V is TRBV11-3; D is tentatively TRBD1 or TRBD2 (5 bases each). Trimming cost V 5 bases and J 5 bases, with 14 bases left between them. CDR1 is SGHNT, CDR2 YENEEA, per germline. The CDR3 spans 14 residues. CDR3 in DNA: TGTGCCAGCAGCATCCGGGGCCAGGGAGATACGCAGTATTTT. Protein sequence: CASSIRGQGDTQYF.

This clonotype has just one count. The chain links TRBV5-1 to TRBJ2-3, with D possibly matching TRBD2 (6 bases). CDR1 and CDR2 (germline): SGHRS, YFSETQ. The CDR3 totals 13 residues. Trimming removed 0 bases from V and 8 bases from J, with 10 bases in between. DNA of the CDR3: TGCGCCAGCAGCTTGGAACCGCGGGGTACGCAGTATTTT. This translates into CASSLEPRGTQYF.

This clonotype has a handful of counts. The genes are TRBV7-2 and TRBJ2-1; D might be TRBD1 (5 bases). There are 16 residues in the CDR3. Per germline, CDR1 SGHTA and CDR2 FQGNSA. Trimming took off 0 bases at V and 3 bases at J, with 12 bases between the two ends. The CDR3: CASSLAGTGYYNEQFF. The CDR3 nucleotides read TGTGCCAGCAGCTTAGCCGGCACAGGTTACTACAATGAGCAGTTCTTC. The variable domain in full, completed from reference TRBV7-2 and TRBJ2-1, reads GAGVSQSPSNKVTEKGKDVELRCDPISGHTALYWYRQSLGQGLEFLIYFQGNSAPDKSGLPSDRFSAERTGGSVSTLTIQRTQQEDSAVYLCASSLAGTGYYNEQFFGPGTRLTVL.

The chain is built from TRBV27 and TRBJ2-1; perhaps TRBD2 as D (6 bases). The CDR3 is 15 amino acids. V was clipped by 4 bases and J by 8 bases, with 18 bases between them. Germline V gives CDR1 MNHEY, CDR2 SMNVEV (reference sequence). The CDR3 is CASSSPTSQLDEQFF. The DNA of the CDR3 is TGTGCCAGCAGTTCCCCTACTAGCCAGCTCGATGAGCAGTTCTTC.

The chain is built from TRBV20-1 and TRBJ1-6, with D perhaps TRBD1 (6 bases). Germline-derived CDR1 and CDR2 are DFQATT and SNEGSKA (reference sequence). The V gene lost 3 bases and the J gene lost 8 bases, with 8 bases spanning the gap. The CDR3 extends over 12 amino acids. The CDR3 region has the DNA TGCAGTGCTAGCGGGGGCGATTCACCCCTCCACTTT. Translating it yields CSASGGDSPLHF.

The genes are TRBV5-5 and TRBJ1-1; D gene unclear. The length of the CDR3 is 19 residues. CDR1 and CDR2 (germline): SGHKS, YYEKEE (reference sequence). The V gene lost 3 bases and the J gene lost 1 base, with 25 bases spanning the gap. The CDR3: CASSYRLNWVIRGNTEAFF. CDR3 in DNA: TGTGCCAGCAGCTACAGATTAAATTGGGTAATCCGGGGGAACACTGAAGCTTTCTTT.

The V call is TRBV4-3, the J call TRBJ2-5; no clear D. TRBJ2-7 matches the DNA end more closely, so the J call is doubtful. Germline CDR1 reads LGHNA; CDR2 reads YSLEER. This CDR3 has 13 residues. The CDR3 spells CASSQFVPSEQYF. CDR3 sequence (DNA): TGCGCCAGCAGCCAATTCGTACCCAGCGAGCAGTACTTC.

The chain combines TRBV27 with TRBJ2-3, with 13 positions matching TRBD2. V dropped 6 bases and J dropped 0; count of bases not matched to a gene: 3. This CDR3 has 16 amino acids. CDR1 is MNHEY and CDR2 is SMNVEV in the germline V gene (reference sequence). DNA for the CDR3: TGTGCCAGCAGAATGACTAGCGGGAGGAGCACAGATACGCAGTATTTT. Translating gives CASRMTSGRSTDTQYF.

Only a few counts were recorded for this clonotype. The V and J genes are TRBV7-2 and TRBJ2-1; D is tentatively TRBD1 or TRBD2 (5 bases each). Germline values: CDR1 SGHTA, CDR2 FQGNSA. Trimming left V 2 bases short and J 2 bases short, with 10 bases between. There are 15 residues in the CDR3. CDR3 bases: TGTGCCAGCAGCTTATGGGACGGAACCTACAATGAGCAGTTCTTC. The encoded protein is CASSLWDGTYNEQFF.

In this sample, this clonotype turned up many times. The chain combines TRBV4-1 with TRBJ2-3; D may be TRBD2 (5 bases). The germline gives CDR1 MGHRA, CDR2 YSYEKL. The CDR3 spans 14 residues. Trimming took off 0 bases at V and 6 bases at J, with 10 bases between the two ends. For the CDR3, the DNA is TGCGCCAGCAGCCAAGATACGACTATCGATACGCAGTATTTT. Its translation is CASSQDTTIDTQYF.

In DNA form, the CDR3 reads TGTGCCAGCAGTTCCAGGACAGGGAGGTCCGGCTACACCTTC. The encoded protein is CASSSRTGRSGYTF. This chain uses TRBV12-3 or TRBV12-4 with TRBJ1-2; 8 bases are shared with TRBD1. With 4 bases clipped from V and 8 bases from J, the junction kept 9 bases outside the gene matches. The CDR3 sequence is 14 residues long.

The chain couples TRBV20-1 to TRBJ2-4; a possible D gene is TRBD1 (8 bases). The length of the CDR3 is 17 residues. Looked up from germline, CDR1 is DFQATT and CDR2 is SNEGSKA (reference sequence). CDR3 sequence reads: CSARQGRGRTAKNIQYF. The CDR3 DNA follows: TGCAGCGCAAGACAGGGGAGGGGTCGTACGGCCAAAAACATTCAGTACTTC.

This clonotype was observed a few times. The chain joins TRBV4-3 to TRBJ1-4; 9 bases are shared with TRBD1. The ends lost 3 bases at V and 6 bases at J; junction bases unmatched: 8. CDR1 and CDR2 from the germline V gene are LGHNA and YSLEER. This CDR3 contains 16 residues. CDR3 residues: CASSQSTGTGYEKLFF. CDR3 bases: TGCGCCAGCAGCCAGAGTACCGGGACAGGGTATGAAAAACTGTTTTTT.

The genes are TRBV5-1 and TRBJ2-5; TRBD2 matches 7 bases. The CDR3 spans 14 residues. CDR1 is SGHRS, CDR2 YFSETQ, per germline. With 3 bases clipped from V and 1 base from J, the junction kept 3 bases outside the gene matches. CDR3 in amino acids: CASSYGGFQETQYF. The CDR3 bases are TGCGCCAGCAGCTACGGGGGGTTCCAAGAGACCCAGTACTTC. The whole variable domain, remainder taken from reference TRBV5-1 and TRBJ2-5, is KAGVTQTPRYLIKTRGQQVTLSCSPISGHRSVSWYQQTPGQGLQFLFEYFSETQRNKGNFPGRFSGRQFSNSRSEMNVSTLELGDSALYLCASSYGGFQETQYFGPGTRLLVL.

This clonotype was observed a handful of times. The V call is TRBV11-1, the J call TRBJ2-1; perhaps TRBD2 as D (6 bases). This CDR3 comprises 15 residues. Germline loops: CDR1 SGHAT, CDR2 FQDESV (reference sequence). Trimming took 5 bases from V and 0 from J, leaving 11 bases between them. CDR3 residues: CASSKGRSSYNEQFF. The CDR3 DNA reads as TGTGCCAGCAGCAAAGGGAGGAGCTCCTACAATGAGCAGTTCTTC. Together with reference TRBV11-1 and TRBJ2-1, the CDR3 gives the full variable domain: EAEVAQSPRYKITEKSQAVAFWCDPISGHATLYWYRQILGQGPELLVQFQDESVVDDSQLPKDRFSAERLKGVDSTLKIQPAELGDSAMYLCASSKGRSSYNEQFFGPGTRLTVL.

The CDR3 DNA is TGTGCCAGCAGCGAGGACCGGGCCCCAGACTCGGAAGATACGCAGTATTTT. Protein product: CASSEDRAPDSEDTQYF. The rearrangement joins TRBV27 to TRBJ2-3, with no clear D. Looked up from germline, CDR1 is MNHEY and CDR2 is SMNVEV (reference sequence). The CDR3 sequence is 17 residues long. V dropped 6 bases and J dropped 5 bases, with 24 bases sitting between them.

The chain combines TRBV20-1 with TRBJ1-1; D is unclear. The V and J ends lost 5 bases and 1 base respectively, with 11 bases between them. The CDR3 runs to 13 residues. CDR1 is DFQATT, CDR2 SNEGSKA, per germline (reference sequence). The CDR3: CSALQTANTEAFF. CDR3 DNA: TGCAGTGCTCTACAGACGGCGAACACTGAAGCTTTCTTT.

This clonotype was picked up a small number of times. The CDR3: CASSLEPGTYGNQPQHF. The CDR3 bases are TGTGCCAGCAGCTTAGAGCCAGGGACCTATGGCAATCAGCCCCAGCATTTT. V is TRBV7-2 and J is TRBJ1-5; TRBD1 is a possible D gene (5 bases). The CDR3 is made up of 17 amino acids. CDR1 is SGHTA, CDR2 FQGNSA, per germline. V lost 1 base and J lost 2, with 15 bases in between.

This clonotype was seen only a few times. This CDR3 is CASRVLVADNEQFF. CDR3 nucleotide sequence: TGCGCCAGCAGGGTCCTAGTAGCCGACAATGAGCAGTTCTTC. The chain couples TRBV4-1 to TRBJ2-1; D unclear. The CDR3 consists of 14 residues. V lost 6 bases and J lost 5, with 14 bases in between. CDR1 is MGHRA, CDR2 YSYEKL, per germline.

V gene TRBV5-1 combines with J gene TRBJ2-3, with TRBD1 as a possible D gene (6 bases). Germline V gene lookup returns CDR1 SGHRS and CDR2 YFSETQ. The CDR3 totals 15 residues. Trimming removed 4 bases from V and 0 bases from J, with 12 bases in between. This CDR3 is CASSTRTDSTDTQYF. For the CDR3, the DNA is TGCGCCAGCAGCACCAGGACAGACAGCACAGATACGCAGTATTTT.

The CDR3 bases are TGCAGCGTTGAATACTCCTACGAGCAGTTCTTC. Its translation is CSVEYSYEQFF. This chain uses TRBV29-1 with TRBJ2-1; D not resolved. The CDR3 is made up of 11 amino acids. The V end was cut by 2 bases, the J end by 10 bases, with 9 bases between. Per the germline V gene, CDR1 is SQVTM and CDR2 is ANQGSEA.

This clonotype was seen a few times. V gene TRBV7-8 combines with J gene TRBJ1-2, with 10 bases matching TRBD1. Trimming took 6 bases from V and 4 from J; bases not matched to a gene: 5. Germline loops: CDR1 SGHVS, CDR2 FQNEAQ. The CDR3 length is 14 residues. DNA for the CDR3: TGTGCCAGCAGTCGCCGGGACAGGGGCTATGGCTACACCTTC. Amino acids: CASSRRDRGYGYTF.

This clonotype was recorded once. The rearrangement uses TRBV27 and TRBJ1-2; D is perhaps TRBD1 (5 bases). The V end was cut by 6 bases, the J end by 5 bases, with 16 bases between. This CDR3 region has 14 residues. From germline, CDR1 is MNHEY and CDR2 SMNVEV (reference sequence). The CDR3 DNA is TGTGCCAGCAGATCCCGACAGCTTAGGTATGGCTACACCTTC. Translated, it gives CASRSRQLRYGYTF.

This clonotype was detected only a few times. The chain combines TRBV14 with TRBJ2-1; no clear D gene. From germline, CDR1 is SGHDN and CDR2 FVKESK. V dropped 1 base and J dropped 8 bases, with 18 bases sitting between them. CDR3 size: 16 residues. CDR3: CASSQGANTVLDEQFF. The CDR3 coding sequence is TGTGCCAGCAGCCAAGGAGCGAACACCGTCCTCGATGAGCAGTTCTTC.

There are a few counts of this clonotype. The genes are TRBV6-2 or TRBV6-3 and TRBJ2-7; D is possibly TRBD1 or TRBD2 (5 bases each). With 6 bases removed from V and 4 bases from J, the gap between germline ends came to 19 bases. Germline V gene data show CDR1 as MNHEY and CDR2 as SVGEGT. The CDR3 has 15 amino acids. CDR3 sequence: CASRPLGTAHYEQYF. The CDR3 DNA reads TGTGCCAGCAGGCCTCTCGGGACGGCCCATTACGAGCAGTACTTC.

DNA of the CDR3: TGTGCCAGCAGCCAAGAGGGGACAGGGGGCACAGATACGCAGTATTTT. It codes for CASSQEGTGGTDTQYF. The genes are TRBV14 and TRBJ2-3, with TRBD1 identical over 10 bases. The CDR3 extends over 16 amino acids. Germline trimming cut 0 bases from V and 1 base from J; bases unmatched to any gene: 1. Germline CDR1 is SGHDN and CDR2 is FVKESK.

This clonotype was recorded a few times. The chain links TRBV5-8 to TRBJ2-1; D perhaps matches TRBD1 (5 bases). With 6 bases removed from V and 0 bases from J, the gap between germline ends came to 10 bases. Germline V gives CDR1 SGHTS, CDR2 YDEGEE. The CDR3 is made up of 14 amino acids. Here the CDR3 DNA reads TGTGCCAGCAATGACAGAAGCTCCTACAATGAGCAGTTCTTC. Translating it yields CASNDRSSYNEQFF.

This clonotype was seen only a few times. V usage is TRBV7-9 and J usage is TRBJ2-5; 7 bases map to TRBD1. The J call may be incorrect, as the DNA end agrees better with TRBJ2-7. The CDR3 consists of 14 residues. Germline V gene data show CDR1 as SEHNR and CDR2 as FQNEAQ (reference sequence). CDR3 loop: CASSFRDRRYEQYF. In nucleotides, the CDR3 is TGTGCCAGCAGCTTCCGGGACAGAAGATACGAGCAGTACTTC.